These T cell receptor beta chains were read from a single sample in a study of OX40 agonist ivuxolimab in advanced cancers. Data came from immunoSEQ multiplex PCR; TCRdb stores just in-frame clones and leaves some out. The profile shows roughly 79,000 clones, about 90% of them singletons. Sequenced here: CD4+ or CD8+ T cells sorted from blood, sampled in a trial of the OX40 agonist ivuxolimab. Receptors were obtained from an adult with an advanced solid tumor such as melanoma, head and neck, liver or kidney cancer. Each CDR3 is given with its conserved first and last residue. The order of the fields is V gene, clone size, CDR3 length, J gene, D gene, CDR3 protein, CDR3 DNA. A D gene is named only where the DNA matches it firmly. Size values are once, few and many counts, or a class for expanded clones, and some rows have none.

v_gene: TRBV7-8; abundance: NA; len: 17; j_gene: TRBJ1-1; d_gene: NA; CDR3aa: CASSPRWQGRRDTEAFF; CDR3nt: TGTGCCAGCAGCCCTCGGTGGCAGGGGCGCAGGGACACTGAAGCTTTCTTT
v_gene: TRBV7-3; abundance: NA; len: 15; j_gene: TRBJ2-7; d_gene: TRBD1; CDR3aa: CASSSGQGSSYEQYF; CDR3nt: TGTGCCAGCAGCTCGGGACAGGGGAGCTCCTACGAGCAGTACTTC
v_gene: TRBV6-1; abundance: NA; len: 13; j_gene: TRBJ1-2; d_gene: NA; CDR3aa: CASSDNRAAGYTF; CDR3nt: TGTGCCAGCAGTGACAACAGGGCCGCTGGCTACACCTTC
v_gene: TRBV7-2; abundance: once; len: 12; j_gene: TRBJ1-1; d_gene: NA; CDR3aa: CASGNVGQVAFF; CDR3nt: TGTGCCAGCGGAAACGTGGGGCAGGTGGCTTTCTTT
v_gene: TRBV5-1; abundance: NA; len: 14; j_gene: TRBJ2-7; d_gene: TRBD1; CDR3aa: CASSTGTAAYEQYF; CDR3nt: TGCGCCAGCAGCACCGGGACAGCCGCCTACGAGCAGTACTTC
v_gene: TRBV6-5; abundance: NA; len: 16; j_gene: TRBJ2-7; d_gene: NA; CDR3aa: CASSYSLTVRDYEQYF; CDR3nt: TGTGCCAGCAGTTACTCCCTGACCGTGAGGGACTACGAGCAGTACTTC
v_gene: TRBV5-1; abundance: NA; len: 16; j_gene: TRBJ2-3; d_gene: TRBD1; CDR3aa: CASAQEGTGSTDTQYF; CDR3nt: TGCGCCAGCGCCCAGGAAGGGACAGGGTCGACAGATACGCAGTATTTT
v_gene: TRBV29-1; abundance: once; len: 14; j_gene: TRBJ2-5; d_gene: TRBD1; CDR3aa: CSALGATGVETQYF; CDR3nt: TGCAGCGCCTTGGGAGCGACAGGGGTGGAGACCCAGTACTTC
v_gene: TRBV27; abundance: NA; len: 15; j_gene: TRBJ1-5; d_gene: NA; CDR3aa: CASSLPGLAATPQHF; CDR3nt: TGTGCCAGCAGTTTACCCGGACTGGCTGCTACGCCCCAGCATTTT
v_gene: TRBV4-3; abundance: NA; len: 18; j_gene: TRBJ1-3; d_gene: TRBD1; CDR3aa: CASSQVTGSVLFGNTIYF; CDR3nt: TGCGCCAGCAGCCAAGTGACAGGGTCGGTGCTTTTTGGAAACACCATATATTTT
v_gene: TRBV4-3; abundance: NA; len: 16; j_gene: TRBJ2-3; d_gene: NA; CDR3aa: CASSQGDSDLTDTQYF; CDR3nt: TGCGCCAGCAGCCAAGGGGATAGCGACCTCACAGATACGCAGTATTTT
v_gene: TRBV11-3; abundance: NA; len: 18; j_gene: TRBJ2-7; d_gene: TRBD2; CDR3aa: CASSLGGSGSGRRYEQYF; CDR3nt: TGTGCCAGCAGCTTAGGTGGGTCGGGAAGCGGGAGAAGGTACGAGCAGTACTTC
v_gene: TRBV7-6; abundance: NA; len: 17; j_gene: TRBJ2-2; d_gene: NA; CDR3aa: CASSLVAFGANTGELFF; CDR3nt: TGTGCCAGCAGCTTAGTGGCGTTCGGCGCGAACACCGGGGAGCTGTTTTTT
v_gene: TRBV18; abundance: NA; len: 19; j_gene: TRBJ2-6; d_gene: NA; CDR3aa: CASSPGVWTVASGANVLTF; CDR3nt: TGTGCCAGCTCACCAGGAGTCTGGACCGTAGCCTCTGGGGCCAACGTCCTGACTTTC
v_gene: TRBV7-2; abundance: NA; len: 15; j_gene: TRBJ1-5; d_gene: TRBD1; CDR3aa: CASSPSGGGHQPQHF; CDR3nt: TGTGCCAGCAGCCCATCAGGGGGCGGACATCAGCCCCAGCATTTT
v_gene: TRBV6-1; abundance: NA; len: 13; j_gene: TRBJ2-7; d_gene: NA; CDR3aa: CASSEQGGNEQYF; CDR3nt: TGTGCCAGCAGTGAACAGGGGGGGAACGAGCAGTACTTC
v_gene: TRBV18; abundance: NA; len: 16; j_gene: TRBJ1-1; d_gene: NA; CDR3aa: CASSPSQGEWNTEAFF; CDR3nt: TGTGCCAGCTCACCATCACAGGGCGAGTGGAACACTGAAGCTTTCTTT
v_gene: TRBV19; abundance: NA; len: 13; j_gene: TRBJ1-2; d_gene: NA; CDR3aa: CASSPAGVASYTF; CDR3nt: TGTGCCAGTAGTCCCGCGGGGGTAGCGAGCTACACCTTC
v_gene: TRBV2; abundance: NA; len: 14; j_gene: TRBJ1-1; d_gene: NA; CDR3aa: CASTEGVPQGEAFF; CDR3nt: TGTGCCAGCACCGAGGGTGTTCCGCAGGGTGAAGCTTTCTTT
v_gene: TRBV5-6; abundance: NA; len: 13; j_gene: TRBJ2-7; d_gene: TRBD2; CDR3aa: CASSFWTSVEQYF; CDR3nt: TGTGCCAGCAGCTTTTGGACTAGCGTCGAGCAGTACTTC
v_gene: TRBV5-6; abundance: NA; len: 12; j_gene: TRBJ1-2; d_gene: NA; CDR3aa: CASSFGDYGYTF; CDR3nt: TGTGCCAGCAGCTTCGGGGATTATGGCTACACCTTC
v_gene: TRBV7-9; abundance: once; len: 16; j_gene: TRBJ1-4; d_gene: NA; CDR3aa: CASSLGRRLTNEKLFF; CDR3nt: TGTGCCAGCAGCTTAGGCCGGAGGCTTACTAATGAAAAACTGTTTTTT
v_gene: TRBV29-1; abundance: NA; len: 13; j_gene: TRBJ2-2; d_gene: NA; CDR3aa: CSVDQGGTGELFF; CDR3nt: TGCAGCGTAGACCAGGGTGGTACCGGGGAGCTGTTTTTT
v_gene: TRBV7-9; abundance: NA; len: 17; j_gene: TRBJ2-1; d_gene: NA; CDR3aa: CASSQLYRTLEVNEQFF; CDR3nt: TGTGCCAGCAGCCAATTATATAGGACCCTAGAAGTGAATGAGCAGTTCTTC
v_gene: TRBV29-1; abundance: NA; len: 15; j_gene: TRBJ2-6; d_gene: NA; CDR3aa: CSVVPRDSGANVLTF; CDR3nt: TGCAGCGTTGTACCCCGAGACTCTGGGGCCAACGTCCTGACTTTC
v_gene: TRBV7-2; abundance: NA; len: 15; j_gene: TRBJ1-3; d_gene: NA; CDR3aa: CASSLRQGYGNTIYF; CDR3nt: TGTGCCAGCAGCTTAAGACAAGGGTACGGAAACACCATATATTTT
v_gene: TRBV7-9; abundance: NA; len: 16; j_gene: TRBJ2-5; d_gene: TRBD2; CDR3aa: CASSLVAGVGQETQYF; CDR3nt: TGTGCCAGCAGCTTAGTCGCGGGAGTGGGCCAAGAGACCCAGTACTTC
v_gene: TRBV7-6; abundance: NA; len: 14; j_gene: TRBJ2-1; d_gene: NA; CDR3aa: CASSSSSLNNEQFF; CDR3nt: TGTGCCAGCAGCTCAAGCAGCTTAAACAATGAGCAGTTCTTC
v_gene: TRBV7-2; abundance: once; len: 15; j_gene: TRBJ1-1; d_gene: NA; CDR3aa: CASSLVYRQNTEAFF; CDR3nt: TGTGCCAGCAGCTTAGTGTATAGGCAGAACACTGAAGCTTTCTTT
v_gene: TRBV21-1; abundance: NA; len: 16; j_gene: TRBJ2-7; d_gene: NA; CDR3aa: CASSKRRTSGTYEQYF; CDR3nt: TGTGCCAGCAGCAAGCGGAGGACTAGCGGAACCTACGAGCAGTACTTC
v_gene: TRBV7-3; abundance: NA; len: 15; j_gene: TRBJ2-1; d_gene: NA; CDR3aa: CASSFGSGRHNEQFF; CDR3nt: TGTGCCAGCAGCTTCGGTTCAGGTCGGCACAATGAGCAGTTCTTC
v_gene: TRBV13; abundance: NA; len: 15; j_gene: TRBJ2-3; d_gene: NA; CDR3aa: CASSLGGPPTDTQYF; CDR3nt: TGTGCCAGCAGCCTAGGGGGTCCCCCCACAGATACGCAGTATTTT
v_gene: TRBV5-6; abundance: NA; len: 16; j_gene: TRBJ1-2; d_gene: NA; CDR3aa: CASSFGIQPLNYGYTF; CDR3nt: TGTGCCAGCAGCTTTGGTATCCAGCCTCTTAACTATGGCTACACCTTC
v_gene: TRBV12-5; abundance: NA; len: 13; j_gene: TRBJ2-3; d_gene: NA; CDR3aa: CASGLVGTDTQYF; CDR3nt: TGTGCTAGTGGTTTGGTAGGCACAGATACGCAGTATTTT
v_gene: TRBV7-2; abundance: NA; len: 14; j_gene: TRBJ1-2; d_gene: TRBD1; CDR3aa: CASSRQTGAGGYTF; CDR3nt: TGTGCCAGCAGCCGACAAACAGGGGCGGGTGGCTACACCTTC
v_gene: TRBV4-1; abundance: NA; len: 16; j_gene: TRBJ2-1; d_gene: TRBD2; CDR3aa: CASSQGLGAGEAEQFF; CDR3nt: TGCGCCAGCAGTCAAGGGCTAGGGGCGGGAGAAGCTGAGCAGTTCTTC
v_gene: TRBV5-1; abundance: NA; len: 18; j_gene: TRBJ2-2; d_gene: NA; CDR3aa: CASSLGGLRTGDTGELFF; CDR3nt: TGCGCCAGCAGCTTGGGGGGACTTCGGACAGGTGACACCGGGGAGCTGTTTTTT
v_gene: TRBV5-6; abundance: NA; len: 15; j_gene: TRBJ1-1; d_gene: NA; CDR3aa: CASSLVGEMNTEAFF; CDR3nt: TGTGCCAGCAGCCTCGTGGGGGAAATGAACACTGAAGCTTTCTTT
v_gene: TRBV18; abundance: once; len: 17; j_gene: TRBJ2-1; d_gene: TRBD1; CDR3aa: CASSPRDDRESYNEQFF; CDR3nt: TGTGCCAGCTCACCACGAGACGACAGGGAGTCATACAATGAGCAGTTCTTC
v_gene: TRBV27; abundance: NA; len: 14; j_gene: TRBJ2-5; d_gene: TRBD2; CDR3aa: CASRPLAGSETQYF; CDR3nt: TGTGCCAGCAGACCACTAGCGGGATCGGAGACCCAGTACTTC
v_gene: TRBV19; abundance: NA; len: 14; j_gene: TRBJ2-7; d_gene: TRBD2; CDR3aa: CASNPREGSYEQYF; CDR3nt: TGTGCCAGTAATCCGAGGGAGGGGTCCTACGAGCAGTACTTC
v_gene: TRBV20-1; abundance: NA; len: 11; j_gene: TRBJ2-3; d_gene: NA; CDR3aa: CSAGIADTQYF; CDR3nt: TGCAGTGCTGGGATCGCAGATACGCAGTATTTT
v_gene: TRBV6-5; abundance: NA; len: 16; j_gene: TRBJ1-2; d_gene: NA; CDR3aa: CASSSRAQHVSSGYTF; CDR3nt: TGTGCCAGCAGTTCCCGGGCCCAACACGTTTCATCTGGCTACACCTTC
v_gene: TRBV6-1; abundance: NA; len: 16; j_gene: TRBJ2-1; d_gene: NA; CDR3aa: CASSETSRSSYNEQFF; CDR3nt: TGTGCCAGCAGTGAAACTAGCCGGAGCTCCTACAATGAGCAGTTCTTC
v_gene: TRBV19; abundance: NA; len: 13; j_gene: TRBJ2-1; d_gene: TRBD2; CDR3aa: CASRPAGGREQFF; CDR3nt: TGTGCCAGTAGGCCAGCGGGAGGCAGAGAGCAGTTCTTC
v_gene: TRBV5-4; abundance: NA; len: 14; j_gene: TRBJ1-4; d_gene: TRBD1; CDR3aa: CASSLGQGSGKLFF; CDR3nt: TGTGCCAGCAGCTTGGGACAGGGGAGTGGGAAACTGTTTTTT
v_gene: TRBV19; abundance: NA; len: 14; j_gene: TRBJ1-5; d_gene: TRBD1; CDR3aa: CASTRTGVSQPQHF; CDR3nt: TGTGCCAGTACCCGGACAGGGGTAAGTCAGCCCCAGCATTTT
v_gene: TRBV10-3; abundance: NA; len: 13; j_gene: TRBJ1-1; d_gene: TRBD1; CDR3aa: CAIRQGADTEAFF; CDR3nt: TGTGCCATCAGACAGGGGGCCGACACTGAAGCTTTCTTT
v_gene: TRBV9; abundance: NA; len: 13; j_gene: TRBJ1-1; d_gene: NA; CDR3aa: CASSVDMGAEAFF; CDR3nt: TGTGCCAGCAGCGTAGATATGGGCGCTGAAGCTTTCTTT
v_gene: TRBV5-4; abundance: NA; len: 14; j_gene: TRBJ1-1; d_gene: TRBD1; CDR3aa: CASSLQGVDTEAFF; CDR3nt: TGTGCCAGCAGCTTGCAGGGGGTGGACACTGAAGCTTTCTTT
v_gene: TRBV5-4; abundance: once; len: 16; j_gene: TRBJ2-2; d_gene: NA; CDR3aa: CASSSKTSSNTGELFF; CDR3nt: TGTGCCAGCAGTTCGAAGACTAGTTCGAACACCGGGGAGCTGTTTTTT
v_gene: TRBV5-1; abundance: NA; len: 13; j_gene: TRBJ2-1; d_gene: NA; CDR3aa: CASSRQGNNEQFF; CDR3nt: TGCGCCAGCAGCCGCCAGGGAAACAATGAGCAGTTCTTC
v_gene: TRBV6-5; abundance: NA; len: 14; j_gene: TRBJ2-6; d_gene: NA; CDR3aa: CASSSLSGANVLTF; CDR3nt: TGTGCCAGCAGCTCACTATCTGGGGCCAACGTCCTGACTTTC
v_gene: TRBV29-1; abundance: NA; len: 16; j_gene: TRBJ2-6; d_gene: NA; CDR3aa: CSVEGQGNSGANVLTF; CDR3nt: TGCAGCGTAGAGGGGCAGGGGAACTCTGGGGCCAACGTCCTGACTTTC
v_gene: TRBV28; abundance: NA; len: 14; j_gene: TRBJ2-7; d_gene: NA; CDR3aa: CASSIPPASYEQYF; CDR3nt: TGTGCCAGCAGTATTCCTCCGGCCTCCTACGAGCAGTACTTC